The next 8 T cell receptor beta chains were all read from a single sample in a study of post-analysis software for immune sequencing data. Study results and caveats: Roughly five TRBV segments were more frequent in patients than controls; TRBV5-6, TRBV5-1 and TRBV20-1 belonged to this group.

Prepared libraries of TCR beta cDNA carried unique molecular identifiers. One entry per CDR3 protein results from TCRdb running MiXCR on the PCR reads. This table has 350,000 to 500,000 distinct CDR3 sequences, approximately 42% appearing once. For these TCRs, the target antigens are not known. The sequenced sample was blood. These receptors came from a girl aged 2 to 10 with multiple sclerosis.

Points on this clonotype: At one boundary the junction diverges from the germline segment, which might be a read error. The chain links TRBV7-2 to TRBJ2-3; 7 positions match TRBD2. Germline-derived CDR1 and CDR2 are SGHTA and FQGNSA. The CDR3 is made up of 16 amino acids. The CDR3 sequence: CASSIAAGRPTDTQYF. In nucleotides, the CDR3 is TGTGCCAGCAGCATAGCGGCCGGGAGGCCCACAGATACGCAGTATTTT. Full variable domain (outside the CDR3, taken from reference TRBV7-2 and TRBJ2-3): GAGVSQSPSNKVTEKGKDVELRCDPISGHTALYWYRQSLGQGLEFLIYFQGNSAPDKSGLPSDRFSAERTGGSVSTLTIQRTQQEDSAVYLCASSIAAGRPTDTQYFGPGTRLTVL.

This clonotype occurred a few times. The chain recombines TRBV7-6 with TRBJ2-5, with D perhaps matching TRBD1 (6 bases). Trimming took 4 bases from V and 3 from J, leaving 27 bases between them. This CDR3 has 19 residues. Germline loops: CDR1 SGHVS, CDR2 FNYEAQ. The DNA for the CDR3 is TGTGCCAGCAGCTACAATACCCAACAGGGAAGCGCGATGGAAGAGACCCAGTACTTC. Translated: CASSYNTQQGSAMEETQYF.

This clonotype was observed a few times. This chain uses TRBV5-1 with TRBJ1-2, with unresolved D. Trimming took 0 bases from V and 3 from J, leaving 6 bases between them. The CDR3 totals 13 residues. CDR1 SGHRS and CDR2 YFSETQ come from the germline V gene. CDR3 protein: CASSLEPDYGYTF. The CDR3 DNA follows: TGCGCCAGCAGCTTGGAGCCAGACTATGGCTACACCTTC.

This clonotype was counted a few times. The rearrangement joins TRBV13 to TRBJ2-5; 7 nucleotides match TRBD1. V shed 1 base and J 2 bases; nucleotides not matched to a gene: 4. Germline values: CDR1 PRHDT, CDR2 FYEKMQ (reference sequence). The CDR3 is made up of 15 amino acids. The CDR3 bases are TGTGCCAGCAGCTTAGCCGGGGACAGACAAGAGACCCAGTACTTC. Residues: CASSLAGDRQETQYF.

This chain uses TRBV6-5 with TRBJ1-6, with D hard to call. The length of the CDR3 is 15 residues. The V gene's germline CDR1 is MNHEY and CDR2 SVGAGI. V was clipped by 7 bases and J by 6 bases, with 16 bases between them. Here the CDR3 reads CASKVTGFGNSPLHF. Here the CDR3 DNA reads TGTGCCAGCAAAGTTACGGGTTTCGGTAATTCACCCCTCCACTTT.

The chain employs TRBV28 and TRBJ2-5; TRBD2 agrees at 12 bases. CDR3 length equals 16 residues. With 2 bases clipped from V and 11 bases from J, the junction kept 12 bases outside the gene matches. Germline V lookup: CDR1 MDHEN, CDR2 SYDVKM. The CDR3: CASSLLTSGGYNEQYF. DNA for the CDR3: TGTGCCAGCAGTTTACTGACTAGCGGGGGTTACAATGAGCAGTACTTC.

There are many counts of this clonotype. The V call is TRBV29-1, the J call TRBJ2-7; weak D call: TRBD1 (6 bases). The CDR3 runs to 13 residues. CDR1 and CDR2 (germline): SQVTM, ANQGSEA. Trimming left V 8 bases short and J 3 bases short, with 17 bases between. CDR3 protein: CSYSGTLLYEQYF. In DNA, the CDR3 is TGCAGCTATTCCGGGACATTACTCTACGAGCAGTACTTC.

The V call is TRBV7-3, the J call TRBJ2-1; 13 bases are shared with TRBD2. This CDR3 spans 16 amino acids. The ends lost 5 bases at V and 7 bases at J; junction bases unmatched: 8. CDR1 is SGHTA, CDR2 FQGTGA, per germline. CDR3 nucleotide sequence: TGTGCCAGCAGCCTTTGGACTAGCGGGAGTAGGAATGAGCAGTTCTTC. This encodes CASSLWTSGSRNEQFF.